The source of this T cell receptor beta chain is a study of persistence of HIV-infected CD4 T cells. At the level of the study: Blood samples, up to roughly 200 mL, came from multiple time points, except two leukapheresis donors sampled once. A larger, less memory-rich fraction responded to anti-CD3/anti-CD28 beads than to antigen. Study results and limitations: TCR analyses could not target the rare provirus-carrying CMV-responding cells. Compared with CD3/CD28-stimulated cells, CMV- and Gag-responding cells showed lower TCRbeta richness.

As regards this clone: Its matching antigen is unknown.

The CDR3 is made up of 18 amino acids. Trimming left V 5 bases short and J 10 bases short, with 27 bases between. From germline, CDR1 is KGHSH and CDR2 LQKENI. Anti-CD3/anti-CD28 beads served as a nonspecific positive control stimulus. Sorting selected CD4+ T cells upregulating both CD40 ligand and CD69. The immunoSEQ assay was version 4, run in survey mode. This table comes from immunoSEQ multiplex PCR, and its TCRdb copy is limited to in-frame clones, with some not included. Here the sample spans around 40,000 clones, more than 70% being singletons. The gene calls are TRBV18 and TRBJ1-6, with a weak D call TRBD1 (6 bases). The TCR originated in an adult man with HIV who was CMV-seropositive. This specimen consisted of CD4+ T cells sorted from PBMCs after roughly 19-hour stimulation, obtained from a patient who received antiretroviral therapy. DNA for the CDR3: TGTGCCAGCTCATCGCGCTTGCAGGGGCGCGAGATGGGGTCACCCCTCCACTTT. Translated: CASSSRLQGREMGSPLHF.